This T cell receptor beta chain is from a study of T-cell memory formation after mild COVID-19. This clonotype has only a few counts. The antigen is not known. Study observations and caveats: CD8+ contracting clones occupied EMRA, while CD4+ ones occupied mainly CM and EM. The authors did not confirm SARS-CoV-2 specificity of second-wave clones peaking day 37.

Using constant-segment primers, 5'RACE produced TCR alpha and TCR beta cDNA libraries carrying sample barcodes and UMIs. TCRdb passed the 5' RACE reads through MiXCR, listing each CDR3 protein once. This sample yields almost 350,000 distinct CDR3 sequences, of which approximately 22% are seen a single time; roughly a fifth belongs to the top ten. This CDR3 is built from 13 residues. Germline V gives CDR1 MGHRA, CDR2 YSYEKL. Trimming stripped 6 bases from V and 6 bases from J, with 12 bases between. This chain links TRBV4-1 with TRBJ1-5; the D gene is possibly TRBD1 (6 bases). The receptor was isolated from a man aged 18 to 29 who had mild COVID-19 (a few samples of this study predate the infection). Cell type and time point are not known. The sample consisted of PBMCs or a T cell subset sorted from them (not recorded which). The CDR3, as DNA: TGCGCCAGCAGTCAAACAGGGACTCAGCCCCAGCATTTT. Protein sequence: CASSQTGTQPQHF.